Shown below are 26 T cell receptor beta chains from a single sample sequenced in a study of blood T cell repertoires in COVID-19. Sequencing was performed with immunoSEQ multiplex PCR; in TCRdb, only in-frame clones are kept and a portion is missing. Of about 170,000 clones listed, around 79% are singletons. Material for sequencing was PBMCs or T cells enriched from blood (not recorded which). The receptor set was obtained from a woman between 70 and 85 years old in a cohort exposed to, infected with or recovered from COVID-19 (not recorded which).

This clone occurred a few times. The V gene is TRBV11-2, the J gene TRBJ1-3; no firm D call. Germline CDR1 SGHAT, CDR2 FQNNGV. V dropped 5 bases and J dropped 8 bases, with 13 bases sitting between them. The CDR3 totals 13 residues. The CDR3 loop is CASSPWFEDTIYF. DNA for the CDR3: TGTGCCAGCAGCCCTTGGTTCGAGGACACCATATATTTT.

This clone was recorded a few times. Different DNA sequences within this sample yield the same CDR3. V usage is TRBV5-1 and J usage is TRBJ2-2, with D possibly TRBD1 on 5 matching bases. This CDR3 has 13 amino acids. Trimming took 4 bases from V and 6 from J, leaving 10 bases between them. The germline CDR1 and CDR2 sequences are SGHRS and YFSETQ. CDR3 in DNA: TGCGCCAGCAGCCTCAGGGTTTCCGGGGAGCTGTTTTTT. Amino acids: CASSLRVSGELFF.

The chain employs TRBV18 and TRBJ2-7; D perhaps matches TRBD2 (5 bases). Germline V gene lookup returns CDR1 KGHSH and CDR2 LQKENI. The V end was cut by 0 bases, the J end by 6 bases, with 12 bases between. The CDR3 is 14 amino acids. The CDR3 spells CASSPPVTSGEQYF. CDR3 sequence (DNA): TGTGCCAGCTCACCACCGGTAACCAGCGGCGAGCAGTACTTC.

The chain joins TRBV18 to TRBJ1-1; 9 positions match TRBD1. Germline-derived CDR1 and CDR2 are KGHSH and LQKENI. V lost 7 bases, J lost 1 base, and 4 bases stayed unmatched. The CDR3 has 14 amino acids. The CDR3, as DNA: TGTGCCAGCTTACAGGGGGCCTCGAACACTGAAGCTTTCTTT. Translating it yields CASLQGASNTEAFF.

This clone was picked up a small number of times. V and J are TRBV9 and TRBJ1-6, with TRBD1 matching over 8 bases. This CDR3 comprises 15 residues. Trimming removed 0 bases from V and 10 bases from J; junction bases left unmatched: 6. The germline gives CDR1 SGDLS, CDR2 YYNGEE. The CDR3 DNA reads TGTGCCAGCAGCGTAGAAGACAGGGGAAGCTCACCCCTCCACTTT. It is translated as CASSVEDRGSSPLHF.

This chain uses TRBV2 with TRBJ2-3; D possibly corresponds to TRBD2 (6 bases). CDR3 length: 13 amino acids. Germline V gene sequence: CDR1 SNHLY, CDR2 FYNNEI. Trimming left V 5 bases short and J 3 bases short, with 9 bases between. DNA of the CDR3: TGTGCCAGCAGTAACGGACTAACAGATACGCAGTATTTT. This translates into CASSNGLTDTQYF.

The V call is TRBV19, the J call TRBJ2-3; D is perhaps TRBD2 (6 bases). CDR1 is LNHDA, CDR2 SQIVND, per germline (reference sequence). The CDR3 totals 14 residues. V dropped 9 bases and J dropped 5 bases, with 18 bases sitting between them. This chain's CDR3 is CASQTGTAQDTQYF. In nucleotides, the CDR3 is TGTGCCAGCCAAACCGGGACTGCCCAAGATACGCAGTATTTT.

The chain couples TRBV28 to TRBJ1-1; TRBD1 matches 8 bases. The germline V gene has CDR1 MDHEN and CDR2 SYDVKM. The ends lost 8 bases at V and 12 bases at J; junction bases unmatched: 11. This CDR3 has 12 residues. CDR3 in DNA: TGTGCCAGCGGAACGGGGACAGGCTGGACTTTCTTT. This encodes CASGTGTGWTFF.

The J gene is TRBJ2-7, the V gene TRBV21-1; the D call of TRBD2 is as the table states it, not checked on the DNA. TRBV21-1 is tagged as a pseudogene. CDR3 length: 20 amino acids. DNA for the CDR3: TGTGCCAGCAGCAAAAATTGGGGACTAGCGGGAATAACGGCCTACCTCCGGCAGTACTTC. Translating gives CASSKNWGLAGITAYLRQYF.

This clone was found a few times. The chain has TRBV7-3 and TRBJ1-6; D is unresolved. This CDR3 spans 14 amino acids. The V gene lost 5 bases and the J gene lost 7 bases, with 12 bases spanning the gap. Germline V gives CDR1 SGHTA, CDR2 FQGTGA. CDR3 sequence: CASSTDGNNSPLHF. The CDR3 DNA sequence: TGTGCCAGCAGCACGGACGGGAACAATTCACCCCTCCACTTT.

This chain links TRBV28 with TRBJ1-2; 7 positions match TRBD1. This CDR3 comprises 13 residues. Trimming removed 7 bases from V and 6 bases from J; junction bases left unmatched: 8. CDR1 and CDR2 from the germline V gene are MDHEN and SYDVKM. The CDR3 region has the DNA TGTGCCAGCAATTCAGGGGGGCGAGATGGCTACACCTTC. Encoded protein: CASNSGGRDGYTF.

The chain joins TRBV12-3 or TRBV12-4 to TRBJ2-1; D uncertain. Trimming took 3 bases from V and 5 from J, leaving 5 bases between them. This CDR3 region has 12 residues. As DNA, the CDR3 is TGTGCCAGCAGTTTTCAGAACAATGAGCAGTTCTTC. The encoded protein is CASSFQNNEQFF.

As to this clone: Other nucleotide sequences from this sample produce the same CDR3. The rearrangement joins TRBV5-1 to TRBJ2-5; TRBD1 matches 9 bases. Germline trimming cut 2 bases from V and 4 bases from J; bases unmatched to any gene: 3. Germline loops: CDR1 SGHRS, CDR2 YFSETQ. The CDR3 is made up of 14 amino acids. Written as DNA, the CDR3 is TGCGCCAGCAGCTTTGGACAGGGGCGAGAGACCCAGTACTTC. It yields the protein CASSFGQGRETQYF.

The chain joins TRBV6-2 or TRBV6-3 to TRBJ2-2, with 8 bases aligning to TRBD1. The CDR3 length is 17 residues. Looked up from germline, CDR1 is MNHEY and CDR2 is SVGEGT. The junction had 7 bases not matched to a gene; V was cut back by 0 bases and J by 4 bases. For the CDR3, the DNA is TGTGCCAGCAGTTACTCGAAGGGGACAGGTATCACCGGGGAGCTGTTTTTT. It encodes CASSYSKGTGITGELFF.

This clone appeared once. The rearrangement joins TRBV7-8 to TRBJ2-7; the D is unclear. Germline lookup yields CDR1 SGHVS and CDR2 FQNEAQ. With 0 bases removed from V and 5 bases from J, the gap between germline ends came to 11 bases. This CDR3 has 14 residues. The CDR3 DNA reads as TGTGCCAGCAGCTTAGCGGAGTCGAGAGACGAGCAGTACTTC. Its translation: CASSLAESRDEQYF.

The CDR3 spells CASSRNSGRIPYEQYF. The CDR3 nucleotides are TGTGCCAGCAGCCGAAATAGCGGGAGGATCCCCTACGAGCAGTACTTC. The chain couples TRBV3-1 (or the pseudogene TRBV3-2) to TRBJ2-7, with 10 bases fitting TRBD2. With 4 bases clipped from V and 2 bases from J, the junction kept 8 bases outside the gene matches. Germline CDR1 and CDR2: LGHDT and YNNKEL (reference sequence). The CDR3 has 16 residues.

In its sample, this clone was seen once. V gene TRBV25-1 combines with J gene TRBJ2-5; 7 bases are shared with TRBD2. V lost 11 bases to trimming and J lost 8 bases; unmatched junction nucleotides: 8. This CDR3 has 11 amino acids. In germline, CDR1 is MGHDK, CDR2 SYGVNS. In DNA, the CDR3 is TGTGCCTCAAGCGGGACTACAACCCAGTACTTC. Its protein product is CASSGTTTQYF. The full variable domain, with the rest looked up from reference TRBV25-1 and TRBJ2-5, is EADIYQTPRYLVIGTGKKITLECSQTMGHDKMYWYQQDPGMELHLIHYSYGVNSTEKGDLSSESTVSRIRTEHFPLTLESARPSHTSQYLCASSGTTTQYFGPGTRLLVL.

The chain combines TRBV5-1 with TRBJ1-2, with 7 bases identical to TRBD1. The germline V gene encodes CDR1 SGHRS and CDR2 YFSETQ. The CDR3 totals 16 residues. Trimming at V came to 6 bases and at J to 8 bases, leaving 19 bases not matched to a gene. Here the CDR3 DNA reads TGCGCCAGCAAATCATCCGAGAGAGGGGGCGCGAGCGGCTACACCTTC. It codes for CASKSSERGGASGYTF.

Concerning this clone itself: The junction differs from germline at one of its ends, possibly a read error. The CDR3 DNA sequence: TGTGCCAGCAGCCCTAGGGGGGGACAAGCTGGGAACACCATATATTTT. It specifies CASSPRGGQAGNTIYF. This sequence joins TRBV7-2 and TRBJ1-3, with D perhaps matching TRBD1 (6 bases). This CDR3 is 16 amino acids long. Germline loops: CDR1 SGHTA, CDR2 FQGNSA.

In this sample, this clone turned up a few times. This sequence joins TRBV11-3 and TRBJ1-1; D remains unclear. The germline gives CDR1 SGHNT, CDR2 YENEEA. V was cut by 5 bases and J by 0 bases, with 7 bases left in between. This CDR3 region has 13 residues. CDR3 in amino acids: CASSLFLNTEAFF. The CDR3 coding sequence is TGTGCCAGCAGCCTGTTCCTGAACACTGAAGCTTTCTTT.

V and J are TRBV11-3 and TRBJ1-4, with a tentative D call TRBD1 (5 bases). V was cut by 5 bases and J by 14 bases, with 15 bases left in between. The CDR3 loop spans 12 amino acids. The germline CDR1 and CDR2 sequences are SGHNT and YENEEA. The CDR3 loop reads CASSGSGGTLFF. CDR3 nucleotides: TGTGCCAGCAGCGGTAGCGGAGGGACGCTGTTTTTT.

The genes are TRBV2 and TRBJ1-6; 7 bases are shared with TRBD1. The CDR3 consists of 14 residues. Germline CDR1 and CDR2: SNHLY and FYNNEI. The junction had 4 bases not matched to a gene; V was cut back by 4 bases and J by 7 bases. DNA for the CDR3: TGTGCCAGCAGTGGACAGGGTCAGAATTCACCCCTCCACTTT. Translated: CASSGQGQNSPLHF.

J is TRBJ1-1 and V is TRBV7-2; D possibly corresponds to TRBD1 (5 bases). Trimming shortened V by 6 bases and J by 5 bases, and 16 bases separated the two germline ends. The CDR3 spans 14 residues. Germline V CDR1 and CDR2: SGHTA, FQGNSA. The CDR3 spells CASRRRLGGTEAFF. Here the CDR3 DNA reads TGTGCCAGCAGACGACGGCTGGGGGGAACTGAAGCTTTCTTT.

The CDR3 loop is CASVPAGVYNEQFF. As DNA, the CDR3 is TGTGCCAGCGTTCCGGCAGGGGTTTACAATGAGCAGTTCTTC. The J gene is TRBJ2-1, the V gene TRBV2; the D gene is possibly TRBD1 (6 bases). CDR3 size: 14 residues. In germline, CDR1 is SNHLY, CDR2 FYNNEI. V lost 8 bases and J lost 4, with 15 bases in between.

This clone appeared a few times. J is TRBJ1-2 and V is TRBV5-1, with D uncertain. In germline, CDR1 is SGHRS, CDR2 YFSETQ. This CDR3 spans 13 amino acids. The V and J ends lost 7 bases and 9 bases respectively, with 19 bases between them. The CDR3 reads CASSPRQEASYTF. CDR3 bases: TGCGCCAGCTCTCCCCGGCAGGAGGCGAGCTACACCTTC.

The rearrangement joins TRBV14 to TRBJ2-5; D may be TRBD2 (5 bases). This CDR3 has 15 residues. Trimming removed 1 base from V and 2 bases from J, with 11 bases in between. Germline assignment: CDR1 SGHDN and CDR2 FVKESK. CDR3 nucleotides: TGTGCCAGCAGCCAAGTAAGAGGGCTGCAAGAGACCCAGTACTTC. As protein: CASSQVRGLQETQYF.